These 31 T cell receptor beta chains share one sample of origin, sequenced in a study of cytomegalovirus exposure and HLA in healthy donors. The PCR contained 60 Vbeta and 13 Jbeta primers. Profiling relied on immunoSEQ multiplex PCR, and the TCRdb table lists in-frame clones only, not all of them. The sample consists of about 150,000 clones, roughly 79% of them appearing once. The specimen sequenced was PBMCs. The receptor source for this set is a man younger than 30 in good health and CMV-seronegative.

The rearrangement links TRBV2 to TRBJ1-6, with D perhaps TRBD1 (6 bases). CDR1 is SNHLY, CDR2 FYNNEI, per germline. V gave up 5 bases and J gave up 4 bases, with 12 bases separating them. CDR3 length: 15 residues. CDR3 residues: CASSPRTAYNSPLHF. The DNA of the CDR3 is TGTGCCAGCAGTCCCCGGACAGCATATAATTCACCCCTCCACTTT. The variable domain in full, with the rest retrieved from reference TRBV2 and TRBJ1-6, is EPEVTQTPSHQVTQMGQEVILRCVPISNHLYFYWYRQILGQKVEFLVSFYNNEISEKSEIFDDQFSVERPDGSNFTLKIRSTKLEDSAMYFCASSPRTAYNSPLHFGNGTRLTVT.

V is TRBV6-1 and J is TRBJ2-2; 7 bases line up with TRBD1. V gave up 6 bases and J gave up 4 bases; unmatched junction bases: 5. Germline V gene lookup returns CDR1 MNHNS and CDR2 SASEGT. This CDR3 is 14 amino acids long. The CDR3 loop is CASRQGQTTGELFF. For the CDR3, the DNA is TGTGCCAGCAGACAGGGACAGACCACCGGGGAGCTGTTTTTT.

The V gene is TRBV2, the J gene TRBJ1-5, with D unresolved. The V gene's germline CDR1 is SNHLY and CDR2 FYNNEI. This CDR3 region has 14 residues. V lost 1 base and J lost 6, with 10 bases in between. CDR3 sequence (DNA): TGTGCCAGCAGTGAAGTCGGGGTTGGTCAGCCCCAGCATTTT. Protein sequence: CASSEVGVGQPQHF. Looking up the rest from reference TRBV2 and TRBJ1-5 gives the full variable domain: EPEVTQTPSHQVTQMGQEVILRCVPISNHLYFYWYRQILGQKVEFLVSFYNNEISEKSEIFDDQFSVERPDGSNFTLKIRSTKLEDSAMYFCASSEVGVGQPQHFGDGTRLSIL.

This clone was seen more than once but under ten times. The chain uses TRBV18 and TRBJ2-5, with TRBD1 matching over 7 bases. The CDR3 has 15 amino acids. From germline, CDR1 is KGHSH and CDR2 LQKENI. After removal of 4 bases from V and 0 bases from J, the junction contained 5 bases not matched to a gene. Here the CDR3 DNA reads TGTGCCAGCTCACTAACCGACAGGGACCAAGAGACCCAGTACTTC. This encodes CASSLTDRDQETQYF.

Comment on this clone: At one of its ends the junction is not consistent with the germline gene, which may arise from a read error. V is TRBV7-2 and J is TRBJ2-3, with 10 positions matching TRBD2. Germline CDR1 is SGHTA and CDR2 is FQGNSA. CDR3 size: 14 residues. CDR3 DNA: TGTGCCAGCAGTTTAGCGGGGGGAGTGGATACGCAGTATTTT. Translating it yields CASSLAGGVDTQYF.

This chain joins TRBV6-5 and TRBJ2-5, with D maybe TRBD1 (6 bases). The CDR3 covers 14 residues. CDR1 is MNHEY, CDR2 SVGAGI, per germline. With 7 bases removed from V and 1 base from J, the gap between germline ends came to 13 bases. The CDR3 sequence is CASTQGQFQETQYF. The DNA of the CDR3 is TGTGCCAGCACCCAAGGACAGTTCCAAGAGACCCAGTACTTC.

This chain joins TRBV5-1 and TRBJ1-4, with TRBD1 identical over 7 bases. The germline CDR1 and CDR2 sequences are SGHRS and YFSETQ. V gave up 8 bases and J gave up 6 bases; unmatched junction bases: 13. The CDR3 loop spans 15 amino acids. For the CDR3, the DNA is TGCGCCAGTCGTCTACAGGGGTCCAGTGATGAAAAACTGTTTTTT. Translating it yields CASRLQGSSDEKLFF.

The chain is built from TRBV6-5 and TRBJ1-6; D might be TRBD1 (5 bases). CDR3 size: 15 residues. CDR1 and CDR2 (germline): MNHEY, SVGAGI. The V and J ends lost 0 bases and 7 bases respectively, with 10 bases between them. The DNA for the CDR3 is TGTGCCAGCAGTTACTCGGGACTGCCCAATTCACCCCTCCACTTT. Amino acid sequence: CASSYSGLPNSPLHF.

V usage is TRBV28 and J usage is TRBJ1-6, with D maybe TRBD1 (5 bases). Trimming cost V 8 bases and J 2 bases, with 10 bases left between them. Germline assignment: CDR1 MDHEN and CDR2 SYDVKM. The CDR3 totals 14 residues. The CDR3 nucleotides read TGTGCCAGCGACGCCAGGGCCTATAATTCACCCCTCCACTTT. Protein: CASDARAYNSPLHF.

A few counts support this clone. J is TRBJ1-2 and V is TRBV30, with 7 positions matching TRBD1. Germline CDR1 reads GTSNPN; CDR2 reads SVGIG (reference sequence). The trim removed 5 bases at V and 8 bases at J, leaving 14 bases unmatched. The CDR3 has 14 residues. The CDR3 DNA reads TGTGCCTGGGGGAGACAGGGCCAAGGGGACGGCTACACCTTC. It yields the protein CAWGRQGQGDGYTF.

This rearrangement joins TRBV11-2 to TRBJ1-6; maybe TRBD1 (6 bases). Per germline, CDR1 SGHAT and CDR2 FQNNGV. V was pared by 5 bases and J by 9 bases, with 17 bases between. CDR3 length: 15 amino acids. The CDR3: CASSPFSGGGSPLHF. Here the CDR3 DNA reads TGTGCCAGCAGCCCCTTTTCGGGGGGCGGTTCACCCCTCCACTTT.

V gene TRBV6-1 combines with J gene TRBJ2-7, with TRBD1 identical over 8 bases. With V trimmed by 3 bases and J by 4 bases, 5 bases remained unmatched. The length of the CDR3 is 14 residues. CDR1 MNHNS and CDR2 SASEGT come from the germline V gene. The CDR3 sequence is CASSETGAGYEQYV. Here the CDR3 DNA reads TGTGCCAGCAGTGAGACAGGGGCAGGGTACGAGCAGTACGTC.

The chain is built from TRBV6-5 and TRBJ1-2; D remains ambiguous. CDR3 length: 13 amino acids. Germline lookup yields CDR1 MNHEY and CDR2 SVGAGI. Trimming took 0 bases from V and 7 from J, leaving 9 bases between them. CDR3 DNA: TGTGCCAGCAGTTACTCGACGGGTCGTGGCTACACCTTC. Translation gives CASSYSTGRGYTF.

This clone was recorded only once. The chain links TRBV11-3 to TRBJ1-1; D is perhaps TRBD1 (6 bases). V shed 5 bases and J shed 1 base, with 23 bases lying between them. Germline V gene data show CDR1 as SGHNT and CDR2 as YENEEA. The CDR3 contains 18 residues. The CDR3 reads CASSRQLVGEGGNTEAFF. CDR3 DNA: TGTGCCAGCAGCCGCCAACTCGTGGGGGAGGGGGGGAACACTGAAGCTTTCTTT.

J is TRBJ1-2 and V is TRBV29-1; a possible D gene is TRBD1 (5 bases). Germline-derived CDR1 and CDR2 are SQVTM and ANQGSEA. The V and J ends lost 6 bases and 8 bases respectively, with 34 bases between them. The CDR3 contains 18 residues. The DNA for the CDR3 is TGCAGCGTCCCCTTGACCCCCTCGGACGGCGCCAGGAGGGGCGGCTACACCTTC. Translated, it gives CSVPLTPSDGARRGGYTF.

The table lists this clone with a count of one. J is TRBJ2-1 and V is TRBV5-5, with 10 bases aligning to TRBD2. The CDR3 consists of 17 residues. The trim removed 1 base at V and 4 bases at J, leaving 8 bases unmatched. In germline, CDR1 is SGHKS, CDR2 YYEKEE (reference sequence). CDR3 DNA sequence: TGTGCCAGCAGCTTGTTGTCTAGCGGGGGAATTTACAATGAGCAGTTCTTC. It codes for CASSLLSSGGIYNEQFF.

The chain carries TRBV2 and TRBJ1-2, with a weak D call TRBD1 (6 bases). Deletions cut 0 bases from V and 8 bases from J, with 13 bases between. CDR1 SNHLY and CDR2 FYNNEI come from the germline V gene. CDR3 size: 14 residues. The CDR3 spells CASSEAYRAGGYTF. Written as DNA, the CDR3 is TGTGCCAGCAGTGAAGCATACAGGGCGGGCGGCTACACCTTC.

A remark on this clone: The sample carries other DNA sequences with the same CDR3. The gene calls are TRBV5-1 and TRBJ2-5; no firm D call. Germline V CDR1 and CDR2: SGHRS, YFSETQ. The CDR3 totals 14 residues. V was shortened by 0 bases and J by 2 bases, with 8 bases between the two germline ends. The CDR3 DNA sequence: TGCGCCAGCAGCTTGGGAGGTAGTCAAGAGACCCAGTACTTC. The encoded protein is CASSLGGSQETQYF.

Written as DNA, the CDR3 is TGTGCCAGCAGCTTCGCCGGAGGTCAGCCCCAGCATTTT. Translated, it gives CASSFAGGQPQHF. This chain joins TRBV5-6 and TRBJ1-5; D is unclear. V was shortened by 2 bases and J by 6 bases, with 9 bases between the two germline ends. CDR1 SGHDT and CDR2 YYEEEE come from the germline V gene. The CDR3 contains 13 residues.

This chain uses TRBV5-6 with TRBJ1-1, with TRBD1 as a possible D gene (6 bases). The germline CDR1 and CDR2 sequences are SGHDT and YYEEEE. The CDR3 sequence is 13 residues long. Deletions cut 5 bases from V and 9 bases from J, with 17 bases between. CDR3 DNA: TGTGCCAGCAGTTTCGGCCGGACAGCGAAAGCTTTCTTT. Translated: CASSFGRTAKAFF.

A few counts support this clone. The CDR3 DNA reads as TGTGCCAGCAGTTTTACAGGGGGTCCCTACAATGAGCAGTTCTTC. Amino acids: CASSFTGGPYNEQFF. The chain uses TRBV6-5 and TRBJ2-1; the match to TRBD1 covers 8 bases. Germline CDR1 and CDR2: MNHEY and SVGAGI. This CDR3 region has 15 residues. V dropped 4 bases and J dropped 2; count of bases not matched to a gene: 4.

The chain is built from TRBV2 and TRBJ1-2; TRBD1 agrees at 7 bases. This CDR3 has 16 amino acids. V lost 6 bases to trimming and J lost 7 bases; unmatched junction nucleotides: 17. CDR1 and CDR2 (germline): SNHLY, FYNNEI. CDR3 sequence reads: CASSATRQGERSGYTF. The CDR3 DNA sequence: TGTGCCAGCAGCGCAACCCGACAGGGAGAGAGAAGTGGCTACACCTTC.

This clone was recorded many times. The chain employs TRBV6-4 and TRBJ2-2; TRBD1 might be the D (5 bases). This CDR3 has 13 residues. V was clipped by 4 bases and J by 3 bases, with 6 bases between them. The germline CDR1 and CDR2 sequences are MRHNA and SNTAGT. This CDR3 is CASSGRDTGELFF. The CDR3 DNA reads TGTGCCAGCAGTGGCAGGGACACCGGGGAGCTGTTTTTT.

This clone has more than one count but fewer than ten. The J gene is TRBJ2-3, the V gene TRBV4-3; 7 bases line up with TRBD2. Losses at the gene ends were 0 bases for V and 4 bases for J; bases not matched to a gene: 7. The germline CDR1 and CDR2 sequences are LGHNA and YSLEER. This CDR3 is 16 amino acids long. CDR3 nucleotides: TGCGCCAGCAGCCAAGATTTTCCAGGGAGGGCAGATACGCAGTATTTT. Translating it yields CASSQDFPGRADTQYF.

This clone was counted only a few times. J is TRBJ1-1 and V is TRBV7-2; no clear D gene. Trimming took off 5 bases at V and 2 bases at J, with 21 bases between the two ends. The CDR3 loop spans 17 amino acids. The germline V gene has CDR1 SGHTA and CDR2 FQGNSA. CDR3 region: CASSARFIGVFNTEAFF. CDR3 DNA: TGTGCCAGCAGCGCTCGATTTATTGGAGTCTTCAACACTGAAGCTTTCTTT.

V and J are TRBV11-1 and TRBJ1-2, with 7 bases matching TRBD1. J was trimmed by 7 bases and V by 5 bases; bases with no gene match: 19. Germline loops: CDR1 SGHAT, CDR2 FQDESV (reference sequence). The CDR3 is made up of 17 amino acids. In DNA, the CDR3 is TGTGCCAGCAGCCTCCCCCGTATTCAGACAGGGCGCAGTGGCTACACCTTC. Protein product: CASSLPRIQTGRSGYTF.

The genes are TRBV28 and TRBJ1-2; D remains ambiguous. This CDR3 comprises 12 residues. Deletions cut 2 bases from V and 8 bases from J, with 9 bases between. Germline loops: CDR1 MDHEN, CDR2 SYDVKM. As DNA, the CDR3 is TGTGCCAGCAGTTTAAGACATCAGGGCTACACCTTC. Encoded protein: CASSLRHQGYTF.

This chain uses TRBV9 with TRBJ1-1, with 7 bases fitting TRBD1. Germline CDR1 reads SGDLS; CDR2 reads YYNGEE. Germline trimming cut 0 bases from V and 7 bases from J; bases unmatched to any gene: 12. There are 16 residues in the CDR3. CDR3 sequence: CASSVEARGSRDEAFF. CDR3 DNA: TGTGCCAGCAGCGTAGAGGCCAGGGGGAGCCGGGATGAAGCTTTCTTT.

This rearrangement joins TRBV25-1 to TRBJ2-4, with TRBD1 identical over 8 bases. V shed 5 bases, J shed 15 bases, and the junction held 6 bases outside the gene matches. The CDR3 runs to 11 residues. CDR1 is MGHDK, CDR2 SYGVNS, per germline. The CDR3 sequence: CASSSTGGTYF. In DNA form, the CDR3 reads TGTGCCAGCAGTAGCACAGGGGGAACGTACTTC.

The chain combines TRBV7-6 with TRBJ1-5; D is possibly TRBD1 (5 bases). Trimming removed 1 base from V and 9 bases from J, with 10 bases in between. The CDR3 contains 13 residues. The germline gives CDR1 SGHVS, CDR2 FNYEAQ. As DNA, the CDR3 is TGTGCCAGCAGCTTAGGGGACTCACTGCCCCAGCATTTT. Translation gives CASSLGDSLPQHF.

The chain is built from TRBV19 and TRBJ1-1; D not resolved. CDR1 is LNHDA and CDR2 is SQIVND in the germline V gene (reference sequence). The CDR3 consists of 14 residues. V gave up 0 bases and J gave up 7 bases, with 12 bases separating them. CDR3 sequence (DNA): TGTGCCAGTAGTATAGATCTAGAGCAGTATGAAGCTTTCTTT. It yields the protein CASSIDLEQYEAFF. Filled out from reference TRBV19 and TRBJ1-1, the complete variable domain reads DGGITQSPKYLFRKEGQNVTLSCEQNLNHDAMYWYRQDPGQGLRLIYYSQIVNDFQKGDIAEGYSVSREKKESFPLTVTSAQKNPTAFYLCASSIDLEQYEAFFGQGTRLTVV.